The T cell receptor (beta chain) described here comes from a study of control samples from healthy donors and cancer patients. With 4 bases removed from V and 2 bases from J, the gap between germline ends came to 28 bases. In germline, CDR1 is SGDLS, CDR2 YYNGEE. The CDR3 extends over 20 amino acids. The repertoire was sequenced with immunoSEQ multiplex PCR; TCRdb's copy has only in-frame clones and lacks some. The sample records 90,000 or so clones, 88% being singletons. The V and J genes are TRBV9 and TRBJ1-3; no clear D. This sequence was found in a woman between 65 and 79 years old in good health. The source material was blood. CDR3 DNA: TGTGCCAGCAGCAGAGGGCTCGGGCTTCCGGCTGACGGTACTGGAAACACCATATATTTT. Its translation: CASSRGLGLPADGTGNTIYF.